The rows below give T cell receptor beta chains drawn from one sample of a study of blood T cell repertoires in COVID-19. Here immunoSEQ multiplex PCR was the method, and the copy in TCRdb shows in-frame clones only, minus some. The sample carries about 260,000 clones, approximately 88% recorded once. Sequencing was done on a sample of PBMCs or T cells enriched from blood (not recorded which). Every receptor here comes from a woman aged 40 to 50 with acute COVID-19. Each CDR3 is given without its conserved first and last residue. A D gene is named only where the DNA matches it firmly.

>NA|TRBJ1-6|TRBV19
ASSGGGGISPLH
>TRBD1|TRBJ1-1|TRBV18
ATSQGANTEAF
>TRBD1|TRBJ1-4|TRBV24-1
ATSDTGTGNEKLF
>NA|TRBJ1-1|TRBV7-9
ASSLGTIQNTEAF
>NA|TRBJ1-4|TRBV25-1
ASSGEPGINEKLF
>TRBD1|TRBJ2-1|TRBV7-2
ASSSRGLEQF
>TRBD1|TRBJ1-2|TRBV29-1
SVLRTGAGYGYT
>NA|TRBJ1-1|TRBV5-1
ASSLGRGQLNTEAF
>NA|TRBJ1-2|TRBV28
ASGGRGYGYT
>TRBD2|TRBJ2-3|TRBV3-1/TRBV3-2
ASSLHLAGEGPDTQY
>NA|TRBJ1-1|TRBV28
ASSSGSANTEAF